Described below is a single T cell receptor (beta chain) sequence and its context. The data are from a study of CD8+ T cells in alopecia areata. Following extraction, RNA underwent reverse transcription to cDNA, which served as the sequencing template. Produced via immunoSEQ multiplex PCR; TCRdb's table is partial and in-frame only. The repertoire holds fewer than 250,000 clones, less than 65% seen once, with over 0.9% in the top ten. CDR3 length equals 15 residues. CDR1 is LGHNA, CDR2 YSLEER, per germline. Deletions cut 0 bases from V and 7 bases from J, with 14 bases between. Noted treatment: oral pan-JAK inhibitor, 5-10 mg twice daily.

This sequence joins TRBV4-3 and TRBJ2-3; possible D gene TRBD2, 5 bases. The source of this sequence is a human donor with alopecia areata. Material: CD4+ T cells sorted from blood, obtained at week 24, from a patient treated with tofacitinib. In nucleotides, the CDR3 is TGCGCCAGCAGCCAAGAACGCCAAGCGGCCTATACGCAGTATTTT. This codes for CASSQERQAAYTQYF.